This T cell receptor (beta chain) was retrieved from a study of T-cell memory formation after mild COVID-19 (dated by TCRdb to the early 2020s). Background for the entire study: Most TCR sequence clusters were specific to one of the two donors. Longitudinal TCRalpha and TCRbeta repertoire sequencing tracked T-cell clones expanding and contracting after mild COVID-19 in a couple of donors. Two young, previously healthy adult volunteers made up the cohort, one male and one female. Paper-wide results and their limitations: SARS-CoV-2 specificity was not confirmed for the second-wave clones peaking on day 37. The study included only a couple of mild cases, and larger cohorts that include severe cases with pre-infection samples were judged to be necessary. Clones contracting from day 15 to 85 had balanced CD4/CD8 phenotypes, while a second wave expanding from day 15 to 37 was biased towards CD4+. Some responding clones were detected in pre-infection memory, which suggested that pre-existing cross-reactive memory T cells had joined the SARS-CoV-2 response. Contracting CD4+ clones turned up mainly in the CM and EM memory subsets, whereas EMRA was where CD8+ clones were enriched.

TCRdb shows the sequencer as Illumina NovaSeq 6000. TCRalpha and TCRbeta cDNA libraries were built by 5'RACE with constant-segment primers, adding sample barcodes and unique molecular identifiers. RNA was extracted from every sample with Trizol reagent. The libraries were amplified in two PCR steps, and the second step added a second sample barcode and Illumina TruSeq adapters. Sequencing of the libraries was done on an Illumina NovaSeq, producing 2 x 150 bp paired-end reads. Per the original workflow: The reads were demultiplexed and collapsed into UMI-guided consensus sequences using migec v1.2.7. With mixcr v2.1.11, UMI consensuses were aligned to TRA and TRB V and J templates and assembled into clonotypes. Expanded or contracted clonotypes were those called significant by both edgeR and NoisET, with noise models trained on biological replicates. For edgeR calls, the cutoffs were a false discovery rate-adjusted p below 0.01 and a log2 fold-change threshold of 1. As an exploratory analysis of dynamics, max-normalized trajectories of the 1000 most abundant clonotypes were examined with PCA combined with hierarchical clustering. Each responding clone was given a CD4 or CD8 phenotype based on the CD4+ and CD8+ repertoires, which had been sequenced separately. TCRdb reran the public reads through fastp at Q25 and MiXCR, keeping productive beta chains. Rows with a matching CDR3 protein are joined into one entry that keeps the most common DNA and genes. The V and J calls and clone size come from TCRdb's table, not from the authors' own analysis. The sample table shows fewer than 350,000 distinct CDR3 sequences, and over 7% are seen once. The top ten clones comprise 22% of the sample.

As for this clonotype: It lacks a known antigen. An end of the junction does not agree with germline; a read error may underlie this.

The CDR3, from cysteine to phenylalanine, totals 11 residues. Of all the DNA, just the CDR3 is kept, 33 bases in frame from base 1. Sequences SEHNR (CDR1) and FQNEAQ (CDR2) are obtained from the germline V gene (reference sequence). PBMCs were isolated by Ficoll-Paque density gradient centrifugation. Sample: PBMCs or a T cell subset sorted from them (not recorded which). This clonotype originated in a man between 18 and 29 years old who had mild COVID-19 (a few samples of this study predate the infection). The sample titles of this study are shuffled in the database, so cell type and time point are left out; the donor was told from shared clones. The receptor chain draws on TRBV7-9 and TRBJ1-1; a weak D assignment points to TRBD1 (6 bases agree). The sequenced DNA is TGTGCCGGCAGCCCAGGGGAAGGAGCTTTCTTT. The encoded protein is CAGSPGEGAFF.